This T cell receptor (beta chain) appears in the sequencing data of a study of blood T cell repertoires in COVID-19. Overall study context: PBMCs, B-cell-depleted T cells, or T cells provided the cDNA or gDNA that made up the material.

The count of this clone is one. The method was immunoSEQ multiplex PCR; TCRdb's version includes in-frame clones alone and lacks a portion of them. The sample records 55,000 to 80,000 clones, about 81% being singletons. The clonotype comes from a human donor in a cohort sampled during active COVID-19. Sequencing input: peripheral blood.

The CDR3 nucleotides are TGTGCCAGCAGCCGGGACAGCCGATATGGCTACACCTTC. Its protein is CASSRDSRYGYTF. The J gene is TRBJ1-2, the V gene TRBV6-5; 7 nucleotides match TRBD1. The CDR3 sequence is 13 residues long. Germline trimming cut 6 bases from V and 5 bases from J; bases unmatched to any gene: 6. The germline gives CDR1 MNHEY, CDR2 SVGAGI.